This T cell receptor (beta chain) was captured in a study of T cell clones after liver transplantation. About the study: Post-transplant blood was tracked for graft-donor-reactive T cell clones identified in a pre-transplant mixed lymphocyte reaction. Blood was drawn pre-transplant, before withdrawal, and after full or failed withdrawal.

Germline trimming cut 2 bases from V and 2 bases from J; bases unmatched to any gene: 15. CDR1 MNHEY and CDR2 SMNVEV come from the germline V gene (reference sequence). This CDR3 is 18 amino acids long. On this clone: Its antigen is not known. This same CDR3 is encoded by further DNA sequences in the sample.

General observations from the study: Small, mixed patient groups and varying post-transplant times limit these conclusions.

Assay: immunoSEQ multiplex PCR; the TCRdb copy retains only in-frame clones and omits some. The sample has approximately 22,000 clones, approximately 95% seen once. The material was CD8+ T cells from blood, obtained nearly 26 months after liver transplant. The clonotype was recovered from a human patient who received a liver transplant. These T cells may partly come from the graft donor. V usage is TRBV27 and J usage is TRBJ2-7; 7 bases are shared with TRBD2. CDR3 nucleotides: TGTGCCAGCAGTTTAACTGGGAGGGCTTCGAGTTGGGCCTACGAGCAGTACTTC. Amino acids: CASSLTGRASSWAYEQYF.